What follows are 4 T cell receptor beta chains derived from one specimen sequenced in a study of T cell responses to AZD1222 COVID-19 vaccine. The repertoire was sequenced with immunoSEQ multiplex PCR; TCRdb's copy has only in-frame clones and lacks some. Here the sample spans about 34,000 clones, 70% to 80% being singletons. This material consisted of peripheral blood, taken 28 days after the second AZD1222 dose. These receptors were collected from an adult who received the AZD1222 COVID-19 vaccine.

The chain couples TRBV7-2 to TRBJ2-1, with D perhaps matching TRBD1 or TRBD2 (5 bases each). The germline V and J ends were trimmed by 0 bases and 7 bases, with 16 bases remaining between them. CDR1 is SGHTA and CDR2 is FQGNSA in the germline V gene. CDR3 length: 16 amino acids. The CDR3: CASSLAGTGRGNEQFF. CDR3 in DNA: TGTGCCAGCAGCTTAGCGGGAACAGGCCGCGGGAATGAGCAGTTCTTC.

The V and J genes are TRBV27 and TRBJ1-6; 8 nucleotides align to TRBD1. Per germline, CDR1 MNHEY and CDR2 SMNVEV (reference sequence). CDR3 size: 15 residues. Unmatched junction bases numbered 7, after V lost 5 bases and J lost 7 bases. CDR3 sequence reads: CASSEGTGGNSPLHF. The CDR3 DNA follows: TGTGCCAGCAGTGAGGGGACAGGAGGAAATTCACCCCTCCACTTT.

This clone was observed a handful of times. This chain connects TRBV19 to TRBJ2-1; 13 bases align to TRBD2. The CDR3 totals 15 residues. Germline V gene sequence: CDR1 LNHDA, CDR2 SQIVND (reference sequence). V gave up 4 bases and J gave up 8 bases; unmatched junction bases: 5. The CDR3: CASSRTSGSLDEQFF. CDR3 nucleotides: TGTGCCAGTAGTAGGACTAGCGGGAGCTTAGATGAGCAGTTCTTC.

The J gene is TRBJ1-2, the V gene TRBV5-1, with D possibly being TRBD1 (6 bases). CDR3 length equals 16 residues. Germline-derived CDR1 and CDR2 are SGHRS and YFSETQ. V was cut by 4 bases and J by 6 bases, with 22 bases left in between. CDR3 DNA sequence: TGCGCCAGCAGCCCCGTTCCGCGTGGACAGCAACATGGCTACACCTTC. Its protein is CASSPVPRGQQHGYTF.